This T cell receptor (beta chain) was profiled in a study of T cells expressing NK-cell markers. Study context: Sorted CD3+CD56+NKG2C+, CD3+CD56+NKG2C- and CD3+CD56-NKG2C+ T-cell subsets were beta-chain profiled.

CDR1 and CDR2 from the germline V gene are SGHRS and YFSETQ. This CDR3 has 12 amino acids. TCRdb reprocessed the 5' RACE reads and reports one entry per CDR3 protein, with no DNA. The repertoire table contains about 550,000 distinct CDR3 sequences. Comments on this clonotype: Its antigen is not known.

Study findings and constraints: The study found these clonotypes also leading the CD3+CD56-NKG2C+ fraction in a few donors.

The sequencing input was blood T cells: a sorted CD56 or NKG2C T cell subset, CD4+ or CD8+ T cells, or bulk PBMC T cells (not recorded which). V usage is TRBV5-1 and J usage is TRBJ2-5. This clonotype originated in a man younger than 30 in good health. CDR3 protein: CASSSNTATQYF.